This is a list of T cell receptor beta chains from one sample in a study of blood T cell repertoires in COVID-19. TCRdb keeps only in-frame clones here, not all; method: immunoSEQ multiplex PCR. Of roughly 180,000 clones detected, approximately 85% appear once; the ten largest clones hold around 8.6%. Material for sequencing was PBMCs or T cells enriched from blood (not recorded which). The receptors stem from a woman aged 25 to 39 who had recovered from COVID-19. Each CDR3 is given with its conserved first and last residue. D genes are given only for firm matches. Clone size is stated in some rows and not others, as once, few, many or a class when expanded.

cdr3_nt	cdr3_aa	clone_size	v_call	j_call	d_call
TGTGCCAGCAACCGAGCGGGAGTGGAAACCGGGGAGCTGTTTTTT	CASNRAGVETGELFF	NA	TRBV3-1/TRBV3-2	TRBJ2-2	TRBD2
TGTGCCAGCAGTTTATCTGCGGTTACGTACTCTGGGGCCAACGTCCTGACTTTC	CASSLSAVTYSGANVLTF	NA	TRBV27	TRBJ2-6	NA
TGCAGCGTTGAATTGGGACAGGGGACCGGGGAGCTGTTTTTT	CSVELGQGTGELFF	NA	TRBV29-1	TRBJ2-2	TRBD1
TGTGCCAGCACCAGGGGGGGCAATCAGCCCCAGCATTTT	CASTRGGNQPQHF	NA	TRBV19	TRBJ1-5	TRBD1
TGTGCCAGCAGCCAGATATCAGATAATTCACCCCTCCACTTT	CASSQISDNSPLHF	NA	TRBV6-5	TRBJ1-6	NA
TGTGCCAGTAGTTCCCGGACAGGGGGATACTATGGCTACACCTTC	CASSSRTGGYYGYTF	NA	TRBV19	TRBJ1-2	TRBD1
TGTGCCAGCAGTTTTCCAGGACTCGCCTACGAGCAGTACTTC	CASSFPGLAYEQYF	NA	TRBV28	TRBJ2-7	NA
TGTGCCAGCTCACTTAAGACTAGCGGACCCGCCTACGAGCAGTACTTC	CASSLKTSGPAYEQYF	NA	TRBV18	TRBJ2-7	TRBD2
TGTGCCAGTAGTATGGCGGGAGTAAATGAGCAGTTCTTC	CASSMAGVNEQFF	NA	TRBV19	TRBJ2-1	TRBD2
TGTGCCAGCAGTTTCGGGGACTTCTCCTACAATGAGCAGTTCTTC	CASSFGDFSYNEQFF	NA	TRBV28	TRBJ2-1	NA
TGTGCCAGCAGTTACTCAGCGGGAGAGTACAATGAGCAGTTCTTC	CASSYSAGEYNEQFF	NA	TRBV6-5	TRBJ2-1	TRBD2
TGTGCCAGCAGCACCTTCGGCGGGGGGGGTCCCTATGGCTACACCTTC	CASSTFGGGGPYGYTF	NA	TRBV7-9	TRBJ1-2	NA
TGTGCCAGCAGCGGACTAGCGGGAGGGCCTGATACGCAGTATTTT	CASSGLAGGPDTQYF	NA	TRBV9	TRBJ2-3	TRBD2
TGTGCCAGCAGTTCGCTGGGAGAGAACTATGGCTACACCTTC	CASSSLGENYGYTF	few	TRBV28	TRBJ1-2	NA
TGCGCCAGCAGTGAACGGGGGGTGGATCCCGACTATGGCTACACCTTC	CASSERGVDPDYGYTF	NA	TRBV10-1	TRBJ1-2	NA
TGTGCCAGCAGCCAAGTCCGGGACTACGAGCAGTACTTC	CASSQVRDYEQYF	NA	TRBV4-2	TRBJ2-7	NA
TGCGCCAGCAGCCAAGGCCCTAGCGGGGCCGCATACGAGCAGTACTTC	CASSQGPSGAAYEQYF	NA	TRBV4-1	TRBJ2-7	TRBD2
TGCGCCAGCAGCCAAGAAGGAGCGGCCACGTACAATGAGCAGTTCTTC	CASSQEGAATYNEQFF	few	TRBV4-1	TRBJ2-1	NA
TGTGCCAGCAGCCAAGGGGGGGGGCAAGAGACCCAGTACTTC	CASSQGGGQETQYF	NA	TRBV4-2	TRBJ2-5	TRBD2
TGTGCCAGCAGTCTAGGTGCGGGGACCTACAATGAGCAGTTCTTC	CASSLGAGTYNEQFF	NA	TRBV28	TRBJ2-1	NA
TGTGCCAGCAGCCAAGATAGAAGCAGAGGTGGGGGGATTGGCTACAATGAGCAGTTCTTC	CASSQDRSRGGGIGYNEQFF	NA	TRBV3-1/TRBV3-2	TRBJ2-1	NA
TGTGCCAGCAGCTCCACGGGGACAGGGGTTAGTAATGAAAAACTGTTTTTT	CASSSTGTGVSNEKLFF	few	TRBV11-2	TRBJ1-4	TRBD1
TGCGCCAGCAGCTTGGGACCCTTGGGGGGTGAGCAGTTCTTC	CASSLGPLGGEQFF	NA	TRBV5-1	TRBJ2-1	NA
TGTGCCAGCAGCCAAGATGTCGGGACTTCCTACGAGCAGTACTTC	CASSQDVGTSYEQYF	many	TRBV4-2	TRBJ2-7	NA
TGTGCCAGCTCACCACGTCTGCAGGCGAACACCGGGGAGCTGTTTTTT	CASSPRLQANTGELFF	NA	TRBV18	TRBJ2-2	NA
TGTGCCAGCAGCCGAGGGACAGCTGAAGCTTTCTTT	CASSRGTAEAFF	NA	TRBV7-9	TRBJ1-1	TRBD1
TGTGCCAGTAACCCGGGACTTTTAACCGGGGAGCTGTTTTTT	CASNPGLLTGELFF	NA	TRBV19	TRBJ2-2	NA
TGTGCTAGTGGTTTAACCTTAGCGGGATCCTACAATGAGCAGTTCTTC	CASGLTLAGSYNEQFF	NA	TRBV12-5	TRBJ2-1	TRBD2
TGTGCCAGCAGCTTATACGCAACCCCCGGGGACTATGGCTACACCTTC	CASSLYATPGDYGYTF	NA	TRBV11-2	TRBJ1-2	NA
TGTGCCAGCAGCTTAGGGTCAGCGGGAGAAAGGAATGAGCAGTTCTTC	CASSLGSAGERNEQFF	NA	TRBV7-7	TRBJ2-1	TRBD2
TGCGCCAGCAGCTTCCAGGGGAATACAGGGAACACTGAAGCTTTCTTT	CASSFQGNTGNTEAFF	NA	TRBV5-1	TRBJ1-1	NA
TGTGCCAGCAGCTTAGGGTATACAGGGGGCGCGAGCAATCAGCCCCAGCATTTT	CASSLGYTGGASNQPQHF	NA	TRBV11-2	TRBJ1-5	TRBD1
TGTGCCAGCCAGACGCGACAGGGATTTTACGAGCAGTACTTC	CASQTRQGFYEQYF	once	TRBV19	TRBJ2-7	TRBD1
TGCGCCAGCAGCTATAGCGGGAGGGGTATCAATGAGCAGTTCTTC	CASSYSGRGINEQFF	NA	TRBV5-1	TRBJ2-1	TRBD2
TGTGCCAGCAGCCTACGTAATGAGCAGTTCTTC	CASSLRNEQFF	NA	TRBV6-5	TRBJ2-1	NA
TGCGCCAGCAGCCGGACCGGGAACTTCTACGAGCAGTACTTC	CASSRTGNFYEQYF	NA	TRBV4-1	TRBJ2-7	NA
TGCGCCAGCAGCTTGGGAGATGGGACAGGCGGCTATGGCTACACCTTC	CASSLGDGTGGYGYTF	few	TRBV5-1	TRBJ1-2	TRBD1
TGTGCCAGCAGCCCTTGGGGGGACCCGCGCACAGATACGCAGTATTTT	CASSPWGDPRTDTQYF	NA	TRBV9	TRBJ2-3	NA
TGTGCCAGCAGCCCCCCTCAGGGGGCCCTATCGTACAATGAGCAGTTCTTC	CASSPPQGALSYNEQFF	once	TRBV7-9	TRBJ2-1	TRBD1
TGTGCCAGCAGCTTCTCCGGGACAGGGACTTCACCCCTCCACTTT	CASSFSGTGTSPLHF	NA	TRBV5-6	TRBJ1-6	TRBD1
TGTGCCAGCCGGACAGGTATTAACTATGGCTACACCTTC	CASRTGINYGYTF	NA	TRBV28	TRBJ1-2	TRBD1
TGTGCCAGCTCATCCGAAACATGGGAGGGGACCCAGTACTTC	CASSSETWEGTQYF	NA	TRBV18	TRBJ2-5	TRBD2
TGTGCCAGCCACACAGGCCTAGCGAGGCCTAACAATGAGCAGTTCTTC	CASHTGLARPNNEQFF	NA	TRBV19	TRBJ2-1	NA
TGTGCCACCCGACAGGGAAACTATGGCTACACCTTC	CATRQGNYGYTF	NA	TRBV6-5	TRBJ1-2	TRBD1
TGTGCCACCAGTGATTTTAGCGGGAGCCCCCCTGAGCAGTTCTTC	CATSDFSGSPPEQFF	NA	TRBV24-1	TRBJ2-1	TRBD2
TGTGCCTGGAGTAGGGGGGGATCAGGACCGCAGTACTTC	CAWSRGGSGPQYF	NA	TRBV30	TRBJ2-7	NA
TGTGCCAGCAGCTCAAATAACAGGGTCTATAATTCACCCCTCCACTTT	CASSSNNRVYNSPLHF	NA	TRBV28	TRBJ1-6	NA
TGTGCCAGCATCACAACCGGGAGGGACTACCAGGGAGCTTTCTTT	CASITTGRDYQGAFF	NA	TRBV5-6	TRBJ1-1	NA
TGCGCCAGCAGCCAAGATTTAGATATCACAGATACGCAGTATTTT	CASSQDLDITDTQYF	NA	TRBV4-1	TRBJ2-3	NA
TGTGCCAGCAGTTTATCCAGCGGGGACACTGCGGGAGATACGCAGTATTTT	CASSLSSGDTAGDTQYF	NA	TRBV27	TRBJ2-3	NA
TGTGCCAGCAGTCCCCAGTCCTACAATGAGCAGTTCTTC	CASSPQSYNEQFF	NA	TRBV12-3/TRBV12-4	TRBJ2-1	NA
TGTGCCAGCAGCTCGACAGGGCCTAACTATGGCTACACCTTC	CASSSTGPNYGYTF	NA	TRBV5-4	TRBJ1-2	TRBD1
TGTGCCAGCAAACTACAGGGTAACACTGAAGCTTTCTTT	CASKLQGNTEAFF	NA	TRBV27	TRBJ1-1	NA
TGTGCCAGCAGCCCTACCGGGAGATCGAGGAAGACCCAGTACTTC	CASSPTGRSRKTQYF	NA	TRBV5-8	TRBJ2-5	NA
TGTGCCAGCAGCGTAGAGCTGACAGATACGCAGTATTTT	CASSVELTDTQYF	NA	TRBV2	TRBJ2-3	NA
TGTGCCAGCAGTTACAGCGGACAGACAAACACCGGGGAGCTGTTTTTT	CASSYSGQTNTGELFF	NA	TRBV6-5	TRBJ2-2	NA
TGTGCCACCAATGACCGGGACAGGGCGGACACCGGGGAGCTGTTTTTT	CATNDRDRADTGELFF	few	TRBV28	TRBJ2-2	TRBD1
TGTGCCAGCACGGGGGGTTATGGCTACACCTTC	CASTGGYGYTF	NA	TRBV28	TRBJ1-2	NA
TGTGCCAGCAGTTCCAGCTACGAGCAGTACTTC	CASSSSYEQYF	NA	TRBV12-3/TRBV12-4	TRBJ2-7	NA
TGTGCCAGCAGCTTAGTAACAGCGGGAGTCAAGTACTTC	CASSLVTAGVKYF	NA	TRBV11-1	TRBJ2-5	TRBD2